These T cell receptor beta chains were read from a single sample in a study of cytomegalovirus exposure and HLA in healthy donors. Here immunoSEQ multiplex PCR was the method, and the copy in TCRdb shows in-frame clones only, minus some. Among approximately 170,000 clones, roughly 80% were seen once, and the ten largest hold approximately 0.78%. The sequencing input was PBMCs. Every receptor here comes from a woman under 30 in good health and CMV-seronegative. Both conserved end residues are part of each CDR3. D genes are given only for firm matches. Clone size is not always given. Where it is, it says once, few, many or a class for expanded clones.

d_call j_call v_call clone_size cdr3_nt cdr3_aa
TRBD1 TRBJ1-3 TRBV4-2 . TGTGCCAGCAGCCAAGGTCGGGGGACAGGGTCCACGGGAAACACCATATATTTT CASSQGRGTGSTGNTIYF
TRBD1 TRBJ1-1 TRBV28 few TGTGCCAGCAAACAAATTCAGGGGGGCCGCGGTGAAGCTTTCTTT CASKQIQGGRGEAFF
. TRBJ2-2 TRBV4-2 . TGTGCCAGCAGCCAGGAGGTCACCGGGGAGCTGTTTTTT CASSQEVTGELFF
TRBD2 TRBJ2-3 TRBV15 . TGTGCCACCAGCAGGCAACGAGACTGGACTAGCGTTACAGATACGCAGTATTTT CATSRQRDWTSVTDTQYF
TRBD2 TRBJ2-7 TRBV9 . TGTGCCAGCAGCCCCCGGTCGGCGGGAGCATTCGAGCAGTACTTC CASSPRSAGAFEQYF
. TRBJ2-3 TRBV4-1 . TGCGCCAGCAGCCAAGATCGGATAGCGGGCACAGATACGCAGTATTTT CASSQDRIAGTDTQYF
. TRBJ1-5 TRBV19 . TGTGCCAGTAGTCTATTAACAGGGAATCAGCCCCAGCATTTT CASSLLTGNQPQHF
TRBD2 TRBJ2-7 TRBV5-3 . TGTGCCAGAAGCAACGTACTAGCGGGAGTATCACCGGGATACGAGCAGTACTTC CARSNVLAGVSPGYEQYF
TRBD1 TRBJ1-2 TRBV5-4 few TGTGCCAGCAGCTTGGGACAGGGGACCAACTATGGCTACACCTTC CASSLGQGTNYGYTF
TRBD1 TRBJ2-3 TRBV5-1 . TGCGCCAGCAGCTTTGGGACAGGGGGCTGGGCAGATACGCAGTATTTT CASSFGTGGWADTQYF
. TRBJ1-1 TRBV2 . TGTGCCAGCAGACCCCGGGAGGGGACGAGAGGCACTGAAGCTTTCTTT CASRPREGTRGTEAFF
TRBD1 TRBJ1-5 TRBV5-1 . TGCGCCAGCAGCCCCGGGACAGGGGCCTTCAATCAGCCCCAGCATTTT CASSPGTGAFNQPQHF
. TRBJ2-1 TRBV11-3 . TGTGCCAGCGCGTCGGGTTTTGGGAATGAGCAGTTCTTC CASASGFGNEQFF
. TRBJ2-3 TRBV19 . TGTGCCAGTAGTATAGTCGTAGGCACAGATACGCAGTATTTT CASSIVVGTDTQYF
. TRBJ1-1 TRBV2 . TGTGCCAGCAGTGAAGGGGCAGGGGTGGGTGCTGAAGCTTTCTTT CASSEGAGVGAEAFF
. TRBJ1-2 TRBV28 . TGTGCCGCGAAAACAGGTACCTTAAACTATGGCTACACCTTC CAAKTGTLNYGYTF
. TRBJ2-7 TRBV30 once TGTGCCTGGAGTGACAGGAGCTACGAGCAGTACTTC CAWSDRSYEQYF
TRBD1 TRBJ1-2 TRBV18 . TGTGCCAGCTCACCCTCGACAGGGGGCATGGGTGATGGCTACACCTTC CASSPSTGGMGDGYTF
TRBD1 TRBJ2-7 TRBV5-4 . TGTGCCAGCAGCTTGTTACAGGGGAAGATGTACGAGCAGTACTTC CASSLLQGKMYEQYF
TRBD2 TRBJ2-7 TRBV11-2 . TGTGCCAGCAGCCTCAGTAGCGGGAGGGGATACTTC CASSLSSGRGYF
TRBD1 TRBJ1-4 TRBV5-1 . TGCGCCAGCAGCTCCCACCGGGACAGTAATGAAAAACTGTTTTTT CASSSHRDSNEKLFF
TRBD2 TRBJ2-2 TRBV5-4 . TGTGCCAGCAGCTCAAGGAGCGGGAGCACCGGGGAGCTGTTTTTT CASSSRSGSTGELFF
. TRBJ2-7 TRBV19 . TGTGCCAGTAGTATCGTGGGCATTGAATCCTACGAGCAGTACTTC CASSIVGIESYEQYF
. TRBJ2-2 TRBV7-9 few TGTGCCAGTAGCGGTTGGGGGGGCCCGAACACCGGGGAGCTGTTTTTT CASSGWGGPNTGELFF
TRBD1 TRBJ1-5 TRBV7-9 . TGTGCCAGCAGCCTAGGACAGGGCAATCAGCCCCAGCATTTT CASSLGQGNQPQHF
TRBD2 TRBJ2-7 TRBV6-5 . TGTGCCAGCAGCCCCGGACTAGCGACTTCCTACGAGCAGTACTTC CASSPGLATSYEQYF
TRBD2 TRBJ2-1 TRBV19 . TGTGCCAGTAGTAGCGGGAGGGCCGTTGAGCAGTTCTTC CASSSGRAVEQFF